A single sample gave rise to the 18 T cell receptor beta chains below, sequenced in a study of vaccination effects on CD4 cells after COVID-19. Their target antigens are unknown. After expansion with viral peptide pools in the ViraFEST assay, antigen-specific CD4+ T cells were sequenced. Isolation of CD4+ T cells took place after approximately ten days of culture. Everyone in the study got two shots of either the BNT162b2 or mRNA-1273 vaccine. Generated by immunoSEQ multiplex PCR, the TCRdb table keeps only in-frame clones and is missing some. The sample lists around 32,000 clones, roughly 67% occurring once. Specimen: CD4+ T cells from PBMCs cultured with SARS-CoV-2 spike peptides, collected after COVID-19 vaccination. These receptors were obtained from a human donor who received a COVID-19 vaccine.

V and J are TRBV5-1 and TRBJ1-3; no firm D call. The CDR3 has 17 residues. Germline lookup yields CDR1 SGHRS and CDR2 YFSETQ. Between the trimmed V and J ends, which lost 0 bases and 0 bases, there was a span of 13 bases. CDR3 region: CASSLEGGGRSGNTIYF. CDR3 in DNA: TGCGCCAGCAGCTTGGAGGGCGGCGGACGCTCTGGAAACACCATATATTTT.

The J gene is TRBJ1-1, the V gene TRBV4-1, with 7 nucleotides matching TRBD1. Germline loops: CDR1 MGHRA, CDR2 YSYEKL. The CDR3 spans 17 residues. Trimming cost V 4 bases and J 1 base; bases outside gene matches: 12. The CDR3 coding sequence is TGCGCCAGCAGCCTAGCTAAGGGACAGACTAAGAACACTGAAGCTTTCTTT. It is translated as CASSLAKGQTKNTEAFF.

This chain joins TRBV27 and TRBJ2-1; 7 nucleotides match TRBD2. The CDR3 loop spans 18 amino acids. Germline V gives CDR1 MNHEY, CDR2 SMNVEV (reference sequence). The ends lost 5 bases at V and 6 bases at J; junction bases unmatched: 19. The CDR3 DNA follows: TGTGCCAGCAGTGACACTACCGTATACCGGGACTACCGCAATGAGCAGTTCTTC. As protein: CASSDTTVYRDYRNEQFF.

The chain couples TRBV3-1 (or the pseudogene TRBV3-2) to TRBJ1-1; D gene ambiguous. Per the germline V gene, CDR1 is LGHDT and CDR2 is YNNKEL (reference sequence). Trimming took off 0 bases at V and 2 bases at J, with 13 bases between the two ends. This CDR3 comprises 16 residues. CDR3 nucleotide sequence: TGTGCCAGCAGCCAAGACCCCCCCGTTTCTAACACTGAAGCTTTCTTT. Protein sequence: CASSQDPPVSNTEAFF.

This chain joins TRBV3-1 (or the pseudogene TRBV3-2) and TRBJ2-1; D gene ambiguous. Germline V gene lookup returns CDR1 LGHDT and CDR2 YNNKEL (reference sequence). This CDR3 has 15 residues. Trimming cost V 2 bases and J 2 bases, with 10 bases left between them. The CDR3 here is CASSQNPQAYNEQFF. The CDR3 nucleotides are TGTGCCAGCAGCCAAAATCCCCAGGCCTACAATGAGCAGTTCTTC.

V usage is TRBV11-2 and J usage is TRBJ2-1; D uncertain. The CDR3 has 13 residues. Between the trimmed V and J ends, which lost 3 bases and 6 bases, there was a span of 9 bases. Germline V gives CDR1 SGHAT, CDR2 FQNNGV. The CDR3 here is CASSFALVNEQFF. The CDR3 DNA follows: TGTGCCAGCAGCTTTGCTTTAGTCAATGAGCAGTTCTTC.

The chain joins TRBV5-1 to TRBJ2-5; the match to TRBD1 covers 8 bases. V lost 3 bases and J lost 0; bases outside the gene matches: 7. Looked up from germline, CDR1 is SGHRS and CDR2 is YFSETQ. This CDR3 has 16 residues. CDR3 sequence: CASSSRQGPYQETQYF. The DNA of the CDR3 is TGCGCCAGCAGCTCCCGACAGGGGCCGTACCAAGAGACCCAGTACTTC. Full variable domain (remainder filled in from reference TRBV5-1 and TRBJ2-5): KAGVTQTPRYLIKTRGQQVTLSCSPISGHRSVSWYQQTPGQGLQFLFEYFSETQRNKGNFPGRFSGRQFSNSRSEMNVSTLELGDSALYLCASSSRQGPYQETQYFGPGTRLLVL.

In this sample, this clone turned up a few times. The chain carries TRBV19 and TRBJ2-1; the match to TRBD2 covers 10 bases. Germline CDR1 and CDR2: LNHDA and SQIVND (reference sequence). The CDR3 consists of 15 residues. V dropped 5 bases and J dropped 7; count of bases not matched to a gene: 8. CDR3 nucleotide sequence: TGTGCCAGTAGTGTCCTAGCGGGAGTTCGTAATGAGCAGTTCTTC. Residues: CASSVLAGVRNEQFF.

This clone was seen just once. The V call is TRBV10-3, the J call TRBJ2-5, with 7 positions matching TRBD1. Trimming at V came to 4 bases and at J to 0 bases, leaving 23 bases not matched to a gene. Germline V gives CDR1 ENHRY, CDR2 SYGVKD. The CDR3 runs 21 residues. The CDR3 reads CAISGDLQGSFGGRHQETQYF. Here the CDR3 DNA reads TGTGCCATCAGTGGCGACTTACAGGGGTCCTTTGGCGGCAGACACCAAGAGACCCAGTACTTC.

The V call is TRBV7-2, the J call TRBJ2-3; D is possibly TRBD1 (5 bases). CDR1 is SGHTA and CDR2 is FQGNSA in the germline V gene. Trimming pared 2 bases from V and 0 bases from J, leaving 6 bases between. The CDR3 has 14 amino acids. This CDR3 reads CASSLPGSTDTQYF. CDR3 nucleotide sequence: TGTGCCAGCAGCTTACCAGGGAGCACAGATACGCAGTATTTT.

This clone appeared a few times. The CDR3 nucleotides read TGTGCCAGTAAGCAGGGGGGTCTTAGCAATCAGCCCCAGCATTTT. It encodes CASKQGGLSNQPQHF. The J gene is TRBJ1-5, the V gene TRBV19; TRBD1 matches at 7 bases. The length of the CDR3 is 15 residues. Trimming at V came to 7 bases and at J to 0 bases, leaving 6 bases not matched to a gene. Germline-derived CDR1 and CDR2 are LNHDA and SQIVND (reference sequence). Full variable domain (missing parts from reference TRBV19 and TRBJ1-5): DGGITQSPKYLFRKEGQNVTLSCEQNLNHDAMYWYRQDPGQGLRLIYYSQIVNDFQKGDIAEGYSVSREKKESFPLTVTSAQKNPTAFYLCASKQGGLSNQPQHFGDGTRLSIL.

The rearrangement uses TRBV5-1 and TRBJ2-7; D possibly corresponds to TRBD1 (6 bases). V was cut by 4 bases and J by 9 bases, with 14 bases left in between. The CDR3 contains 12 residues. CDR1 is SGHRS and CDR2 is YFSETQ in the germline V gene. For the CDR3, the DNA is TGCGCCAGCAGCCTTGGACAGCACGGGCAGTACTTC. It is translated as CASSLGQHGQYF.

The chain carries TRBV6-1 and TRBJ1-5, with 11 bases fitting TRBD1. The germline CDR1 and CDR2 sequences are MNHNS and SASEGT. The CDR3 contains 16 residues. V was clipped by 3 bases and J by 6 bases; unmatched bases: 7. The CDR3 loop reads CASSDEDRGLGQPQHF. CDR3 nucleotides: TGTGCCAGCAGTGATGAGGACAGGGGGCTAGGTCAGCCCCAGCATTTT.

The V call is TRBV19, the J call TRBJ1-5; TRBD1 aligns across 8 bases. CDR1 LNHDA and CDR2 SQIVND come from the germline V gene (reference sequence). The V gene end was trimmed by 6 bases and the J gene end by 0 bases; junction bases not matched to a gene: 4. The CDR3 contains 15 residues. The CDR3 region is CASRMTGASNQPQHF. In nucleotides, the CDR3 is TGTGCCAGTAGGATGACAGGGGCTAGCAATCAGCCCCAGCATTTT.

In its sample, this clone was seen a few times. CDR3 sequence: CASSFQGIQETQYF. Here the CDR3 DNA reads TGCGCCAGCAGCTTCCAGGGTATACAAGAGACCCAGTACTTC. The V and J genes are TRBV5-1 and TRBJ2-5; D is perhaps TRBD1 (5 bases). CDR3 size: 14 residues. V was cut by 2 bases and J by 2 bases, with 10 bases left in between. Germline lookup yields CDR1 SGHRS and CDR2 YFSETQ.

The table lists this clone with a count of one. The chain has TRBV9 and TRBJ2-3, with D tentatively TRBD2 (7 bases). Germline V gene data show CDR1 as SGDLS and CDR2 as YYNGEE. V shed 0 bases and J shed 9 bases, with 20 bases lying between them. The CDR3 runs 16 residues. CDR3 amino acids: CASSVEWGRGMSTQYF. CDR3 bases: TGTGCCAGCAGCGTAGAGTGGGGGCGGGGGATGAGCACGCAGTATTTT.

This rearrangement joins TRBV15 to TRBJ1-2, with D possibly being TRBD1 (6 bases). With 0 bases removed from V and 2 bases from J, the gap between germline ends came to 13 bases. The CDR3 consists of 16 residues. Germline V gives CDR1 LNHNV, CDR2 YYDKDF (reference sequence). The CDR3 spells CATSRDTGWSNYGYTF. CDR3 in DNA: TGTGCCACCAGCAGAGATACAGGGTGGTCCAACTATGGCTACACCTTC.

In this sample, this clone turned up once. V and J are TRBV5-1 and TRBJ2-7, with D possibly being TRBD1 (5 bases). Germline CDR1 reads SGHRS; CDR2 reads YFSETQ. The CDR3 runs 16 residues. The germline V and J ends were trimmed by 0 bases and 2 bases, with 15 bases remaining between them. CDR3 nucleotide sequence: TGCGCCAGCAGCTTGGTATTTCTGGGGCAGACCTACGAGCAGTACTTC. It is translated as CASSLVFLGQTYEQYF.